The 14 T cell receptor beta chains below all came from one sample that was sequenced in a study of T-cell reconstitution after alpha-beta-depleted transplantation in children. TCRbeta library construction was performed incorporating unique molecular identifiers. Via MiXCR, TCRdb re-called the PCR reads, giving one row per CDR3 protein. The profile covers over 400,000 distinct CDR3 sequences, with roughly 43% appearing a single time and around 29% taken by the ten largest. The material was PBMCs, obtained before TCRalphabeta/CD19-depleted stem cell transplant. These receptors all stem from a girl aged 2 to 10 with aplastic anemia, due to receive a stem cell transplant.

This clonotype has just a few counts. The V gene is TRBV6-1, the J gene TRBJ2-3; 12 bases line up with TRBD1. The V and J ends lost 8 bases and 5 bases, in that order; junction bases with no gene match: 5. Germline assignment: CDR1 MNHNS and CDR2 SASEGT. The CDR3 loop spans 14 amino acids. The CDR3 bases are TGTGCCAGCGGGGACAGGGGGCGGGGAGATACGCAGTATTTT. It codes for CASGDRGRGDTQYF.

The rearrangement uses TRBV6-6 and TRBJ2-7, with 9 bases fitting TRBD1. Germline CDR1 reads MNHNY; CDR2 reads SVGAGI (reference sequence). The CDR3 contains 13 residues. V trimming: 2 bases; J trimming: 7 bases; junction bases outside the gene matches: 3. CDR3 loop: CASSYGTGREQYF. The CDR3 DNA follows: TGTGCCAGCAGTTACGGGACAGGGCGGGAGCAGTACTTC.

The chain combines TRBV20-1 with TRBJ1-2; the D gene is possibly TRBD1 (5 bases). Trimming removed 4 bases at V and 2 bases at J, with 17 bases between. Looked up from germline, CDR1 is DFQATT and CDR2 is SNEGSKA (reference sequence). The CDR3 has 15 residues. The CDR3 region is CSATWLWDGNYGYTF. DNA of the CDR3: TGCAGTGCTACCTGGCTGTGGGACGGGAACTATGGCTACACCTTC.

This clonotype was found many times. This CDR3 is CASSRGGNNEKLFF. In nucleotides, the CDR3 is TGCGCCAGCAGCCGGGGGGGAAACAATGAAAAACTGTTTTTT. The rearrangement links TRBV5-1 to TRBJ1-4; D is perhaps TRBD1 (5 bases). The CDR3 runs to 14 residues. Trimming stripped 4 bases from V and 5 bases from J, with 12 bases between. The V gene's germline CDR1 is SGHRS and CDR2 YFSETQ.

The chain links TRBV7-6 to TRBJ2-7, with D maybe TRBD2 (6 bases). Trimming pared 5 bases from V and 1 base from J, leaving 15 bases between. The germline V gene has CDR1 SGHVS and CDR2 FNYEAQ. This CDR3 comprises 15 residues. The CDR3 reads CASSPTGGFSYEQYF. The CDR3 bases are TGTGCCAGCAGCCCCACTGGAGGGTTTTCCTACGAGCAGTACTTC.

The gene calls are TRBV20-1 and TRBJ2-3; 11 nucleotides line up with TRBD2. CDR1 DFQATT and CDR2 SNEGSKA come from the germline V gene (reference sequence). This CDR3 region has 16 residues. Trimming at V came to 5 bases and at J to 7 bases, leaving 14 bases not matched to a gene. The CDR3 DNA follows: TGCAGTGCTGTAGTACTAGCGGGAGTATTTCCGAATACGCAGTATTTT. This gives the protein CSAVVLAGVFPNTQYF.

The V call is TRBV7-2, the J call TRBJ1-6; TRBD1 is a possible D gene (5 bases). Per the germline V gene, CDR1 is SGHTA and CDR2 is FQGNSA. With 4 bases removed from V and 10 bases from J, the gap between germline ends came to 14 bases. The CDR3 consists of 14 residues. The CDR3 sequence: CASSSSAGFSPLHF. As DNA, the CDR3 is TGTGCCAGCAGCTCCTCCGCAGGGTTCTCACCCCTCCACTTT.

A word on this clonotype: It may be a read error: a sequence one base away is much more abundant. This chain uses TRBV5-1 with TRBJ2-2; TRBD2 is a possible D gene (5 bases). CDR1 is SGHRS, CDR2 YFSETQ, per germline. This CDR3 contains 17 residues. V was pared by 0 bases and J by 0 bases, with 12 bases between. The CDR3 sequence is CASSLVPGWTNTGELFF. The CDR3 nucleotides are TGCGCCAGCAGCTTGGTCCCGGGATGGACGAACACCGGGGAGCTGTTTTTT.

The V call is TRBV11-2, the J call TRBJ2-2; 11 bases are shared with TRBD2. The V gene end was trimmed by 2 bases and the J gene end by 5 bases; junction bases not matched to a gene: 7. CDR3 size: 17 residues. Germline-derived CDR1 and CDR2 are SGHAT and FQNNGV. The CDR3 region is CASSLFTSGSMTGELFF. The CDR3 DNA reads as TGTGCCAGCAGCTTATTCACTAGCGGGAGTATGACCGGGGAGCTGTTTTTT.

The V call is TRBV20-1, the J call TRBJ2-1; D remains ambiguous. This CDR3 spans 14 amino acids. CDR1 and CDR2 from the germline V gene are DFQATT and SNEGSKA (reference sequence). The V end was cut by 3 bases, the J end by 0 bases, with 9 bases between. The CDR3 loop reads CSASETLSYNEQFF. Written as DNA, the CDR3 is TGCAGTGCTAGTGAGACCCTCTCCTACAATGAGCAGTTCTTC.

This clonotype was counted a few times. The chain uses TRBV9 and TRBJ1-2; 10 bases map to TRBD1. The CDR3 sequence is 15 residues long. Trimming at V came to 7 bases and at J to 2 bases, leaving 8 bases not matched to a gene. Germline CDR1 is SGDLS and CDR2 is YYNGEE. CDR3 in amino acids: CASRDGTGANYGYTF. CDR3 DNA: TGTGCCAGCCGAGATGGGACAGGGGCCAACTATGGCTACACCTTC.

The genes are TRBV7-2 and TRBJ1-4; 12 bases are a match to TRBD1. This CDR3 comprises 15 residues. V shed 4 bases, J shed 8 bases, and the junction held 5 bases outside the gene matches. Germline assignment: CDR1 SGHTA and CDR2 FQGNSA. In DNA, the CDR3 is TGTGCCAGCAGCTCCTCCGGGACAGGGGGCGAAAAACTGTTTTTT. It codes for CASSSSGTGGEKLFF.

The J gene is TRBJ2-5, the V gene TRBV18; TRBD1 agrees at 9 bases. CDR1 is KGHSH and CDR2 is LQKENI in the germline V gene. The CDR3 length is 15 residues. V lost 5 bases to trimming and J lost 7 bases; unmatched junction nucleotides: 11. In DNA form, the CDR3 reads TGTGCCAGCTCAGGGACAGGGCCCACTTTGGGGACCCAGTACTTC. Translating it yields CASSGTGPTLGTQYF.

This clonotype turned up a few times. V usage is TRBV18 and J usage is TRBJ2-7; no firm D call. The CDR3 length is 12 residues. The germline V gene encodes CDR1 KGHSH and CDR2 LQKENI. Trimming removed 3 bases from V and 6 bases from J, with 9 bases in between. The CDR3 sequence is CASSPSEGEQYF. In DNA, the CDR3 is TGTGCCAGCTCACCCTCTGAAGGCGAGCAGTACTTC.